This section outlines one T cell receptor beta chain sequence together with its context. CDR3 length equals 12 residues. Germline assignment: CDR1 MDHEN and CDR2 SYDVKM. Trimming removed 2 bases at V and 10 bases at J, with 8 bases between. Produced via immunoSEQ multiplex PCR; TCRdb's table is partial and in-frame only. The repertoire consists of tens of thousands of clones, with approximately 87% occurring once and the leading ten covering 15% to 25%. This record comes from a study of control samples from healthy donors and cancer patients. The sequencing sample was made of blood. The chain links TRBV28 to TRBJ1-4; D is undetermined. The TCR comes from a man aged 50-59 years in good health. The CDR3 DNA follows: TGTGCCAGCAGTTTACACTCTACAAAACTGTTTTTT. It encodes CASSLHSTKLFF.